Below are 2 T cell receptor beta chains sequenced from a single sample in a study of blood T cell repertoires in COVID-19. Profiling relied on immunoSEQ multiplex PCR, and the TCRdb table lists in-frame clones only, not all of them. The sample gives roughly 130,000 clones, roughly 80% of which show up once; roughly 4.9% is in the top ten. Material for sequencing was peripheral blood. The source is a woman aged 70-85 years with COVID-19, enrolled during active disease.

The chain carries TRBV3-1 (or the pseudogene TRBV3-2) and TRBJ1-6, with 8 bases matching TRBD1. Trimming cost V 4 bases and J 10 bases; bases outside gene matches: 6. Germline loops: CDR1 LGHDT, CDR2 YNNKEL (reference sequence). This CDR3 contains 14 residues. The CDR3 spells CASSPGGAGSPLHF. CDR3 DNA sequence: TGTGCCAGCAGCCCAGGGGGCGCCGGGTCACCCCTCCACTTT.

The count of this clone is one. V usage is TRBV19 and J usage is TRBJ2-6; 13 positions match TRBD2. Germline V gene sequence: CDR1 LNHDA, CDR2 SQIVND (reference sequence). The CDR3 consists of 19 residues. Trimming took 1 base from V and 0 from J; bases not matched to a gene: 3. The CDR3 DNA reads TGTGCCAGTAGTATAGGTAGGACTAGCGGGAGCTCTGGGGCCAACGTCCTGACTTTC. It encodes CASSIGRTSGSSGANVLTF.